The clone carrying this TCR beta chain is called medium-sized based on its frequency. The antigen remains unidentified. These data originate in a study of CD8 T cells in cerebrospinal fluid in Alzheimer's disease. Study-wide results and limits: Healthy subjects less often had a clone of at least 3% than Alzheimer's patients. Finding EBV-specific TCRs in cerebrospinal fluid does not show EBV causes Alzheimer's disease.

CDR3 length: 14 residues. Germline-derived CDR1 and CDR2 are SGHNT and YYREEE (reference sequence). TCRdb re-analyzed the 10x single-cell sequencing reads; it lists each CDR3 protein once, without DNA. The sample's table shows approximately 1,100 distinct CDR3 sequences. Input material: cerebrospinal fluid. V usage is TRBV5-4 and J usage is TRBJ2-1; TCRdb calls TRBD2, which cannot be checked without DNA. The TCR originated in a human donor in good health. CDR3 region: CASSSGPGWGEQFF.